Listed below are T cell receptor beta chains from one sample, sequenced in a study of T cell repertoires in cytomegalovirus infection. Their antigen targets remain unknown. TCRdb analysed the reads with MiXCR anew, one entry per CDR3 protein. This repertoire shows 40,000 to 60,000 distinct CDR3 sequences, roughly 20% found once; its top ten account for 70% to 90%. The specimen comprised CD8+ T cells from cultured PBMCs, sampled from culture after CMV antigen stimulation. These receptor sequences come from a human donor in good health (CMV status not recorded). Some clones in this sample may be carry-over from other donors' samples. CDR3s include the opening cysteine and the closing phenylalanine or tryptophan. The D gene is left open where the match is weak. Some rows mark clone size as missing; the rest say once, few, many or name a class of expanded clone.

TRBV27,TRBJ1-5,.,.,CASSLGVSHNQPQHF,TGTGCCAGCAGTTTGGGGGTATCCCACAATCAGCCCCAGCATTTT
TRBV7-8,TRBJ1-1,.,.,CASSLVPGMNTEAFF,TGTGCCAGCAGCTTAGTCCCGGGGATGAACACTGAAGCTTTCTTT
TRBV6-1,TRBJ1-1,.,.,CASSELREVDTEAFF,TGTGCCAGCAGTGAATTGAGGGAGGTTGACACTGAAGCTTTCTTT
TRBV10-3,TRBJ2-5,few,.,CAISESPRETQYF,TGTGCCATCAGTGAGTCGCCTAGAGAGACCCAGTACTTC
TRBV6-2/TRBV6-3,TRBJ1-1,.,.,CASSYWPEAFF,TGTGCCAGCAGTTACTGGCCTGAAGCTTTCTTT
TRBV2,TRBJ2-7,many,.,CATGQGVYEQYF,TGTGCCACAGGACAAGGGGTCTACGAGCAGTACTTC
TRBV5-6,TRBJ2-7,.,TRBD1,CASSSGDRGWYEQYF,TGTGCCAGCAGCTCAGGGGACAGGGGGTGGTACGAGCAGTACTTC
TRBV7-2,TRBJ2-7,.,TRBD2,CASSFGAGETYEQYF,TGTGCCAGCAGCTTCGGTGCGGGAGAAACCTACGAGCAGTACTTC
TRBV4-1,TRBJ1-1,few,.,CASSQGTDEAFF,TGCGCCAGCAGCCAAGGGACGGATGAAGCTTTCTTT
TRBV25-1,TRBJ1-1,.,TRBD1,CASTRTGGSEAFF,TGTGCCAGCACTAGGACAGGGGGCTCTGAAGCTTTCTTT
TRBV12-3/TRBV12-4,TRBJ2-3,.,.,CASSFLGTDTQYF,TGTGCCAGCAGTTTTCTGGGCACAGATACGCAGTATTTT
TRBV6-2/TRBV6-3,TRBJ1-3,few,.,CASKTPGSGNTIYF,TGTGCCAGCAAGACACCCGGCTCTGGAAACACCATATATTTT
TRBV13,TRBJ2-5,.,TRBD2,CASGVAASGTSGRPETQYF,TGTGCCAGCGGAGTTGCGGCGTCCGGGACTAGCGGGAGACCTGAGACCCAGTACTTC
TRBV7-2,TRBJ2-7,.,TRBD1,CASSLGQGAYEQYF,TGTGCCAGCAGCTTAGGACAGGGCGCCTACGAGCAGTACTTC
TRBV10-3,TRBJ2-7,.,TRBD2,CAIRLAGASEQYF,TGTGCCATAAGACTAGCGGGGGCGTCCGAGCAGTACTTC
TRBV7-8,TRBJ2-7,.,.,CASSQRGNEQYF,TGTGCCAGCAGTCAGAGGGGCAACGAGCAGTACTTC
TRBV7-3,TRBJ1-1,.,.,CASSLDRLNTEAFF,TGTGCCAGCAGCTTAGACAGGCTGAACACTGAAGCTTTCTTT
TRBV7-6,TRBJ2-1,.,.,CASSSGEKRNEQFF,TGTGCCAGCAGCAGTGGGGAAAAACGGAATGAGCAGTTCTTC
TRBV7-8,TRBJ2-2,many,TRBD2,CASSLGHAGRIAGELFF,TGTGCCAGCAGCTTAGGTCATGCCGGGAGGATCGCCGGGGAGCTGTTTTTT
TRBV24-1,TRBJ2-7,few,TRBD2,CATSGTSGLAEQYF,TGTGCCACCAGTGGGACTAGCGGATTAGCAGAGCAGTACTTC
TRBV11-2,TRBJ2-2,.,TRBD2,CASSLVPSGNGELFF,TGTGCCAGCAGCTTAGTCCCTAGCGGTAACGGGGAGCTGTTTTTT
TRBV7-8,TRBJ2-1,few,.,CASSSTGTYNEQFF,TGTGCCAGCAGCTCGACAGGGACTTACAATGAGCAGTTCTTC
TRBV12-3/TRBV12-4,TRBJ2-2,.,.,CASSLSPGLENTGELFF,TGTGCCAGCAGTTTATCCCCGGGACTGGAAAACACCGGGGAGCTGTTTTTT
TRBV27,TRBJ1-2,.,.,CASSIRAKAPLYGYTF,TGTGCCAGCAGTATTAGAGCCAAGGCCCCCCTTTATGGCTACACCTTC
TRBV29-1,TRBJ2-5,.,.,CSVPGTPGRTQYF,TGCAGCGTACCCGGGACACCAGGCAGGACCCAGTACTTC
TRBV12-3/TRBV12-4,TRBJ1-1,.,.,CASSLVSGTTEAFF,TGTGCCAGCAGTTTAGTGTCGGGGACCACTGAAGCTTTCTTT
TRBV7-2,TRBJ2-5,few,.,CASSLVAKETQYF,TGTGCCAGCAGCTTGGTGGCTAAAGAGACCCAGTACTTC
TRBV7-2,TRBJ2-7,.,.,CASSPIGDSYYEQYF,TGTGCCAGCAGCCCCATAGGAGATTCCTACTACGAGCAGTACTTC
TRBV5-4,TRBJ2-1,.,TRBD2,CASSTQTSGRAWEQFF,TGTGCCAGCAGCACTCAGACTAGCGGGAGGGCCTGGGAGCAGTTCTTC
TRBV7-8,TRBJ1-1,.,TRBD1,CASSLGTGLNTEAFF,TGTGCCAGCAGCTTAGGGACAGGGTTGAACACTGAAGCTTTCTTT
TRBV20-1,TRBJ1-2,.,.,CSAREGTTGPGDYGYTF,TGCAGTGCTAGAGAGGGGACTACAGGGCCAGGGGACTATGGCTACACCTTC
TRBV12-3/TRBV12-4,TRBJ2-5,few,.,CASSPGLGQYQETQYF,TGTGCCAGCAGTCCCGGACTCGGACAGTACCAAGAGACCCAGTACTTC
TRBV7-2,TRBJ1-1,many,.,CASSFMTTEAFF,TGTGCCAGCAGCTTTATGACAACTGAAGCTTTCTTT
TRBV12-3/TRBV12-4,TRBJ2-1,.,.,CASSRTEGIYNEQFF,TGTGCCAGCAGCCGGACGGAGGGGATATACAATGAGCAGTTCTTC
TRBV12-3/TRBV12-4,TRBJ1-2,.,.,CASSPGPLGYTF,TGTGCCAGCAGTCCCGGACCTCTGGGCTACACCTTC
TRBV19,TRBJ2-1,.,.,CASRDNYNEQFF,TGTGCCAGTCGGGACAACTACAATGAGCAGTTCTTC
TRBV29-1,TRBJ2-5,.,TRBD2,CSVSRTSGGNLRETQYF,TGCAGCGTGAGCAGGACTAGCGGGGGAAACCTCAGAGAGACCCAGTACTTC
TRBV2,TRBJ1-5,.,TRBD1,CASSGGPYRGKGNQPQHF,TGTGCCAGCAGTGGGGGGCCTTACAGGGGTAAGGGCAATCAGCCCCAGCATTTT
TRBV28,TRBJ2-3,few,TRBD1,CASSFGQALGPTDTQYF,TGTGCCAGCAGTTTTGGACAGGCCCTTGGGCCCACAGATACGCAGTATTTT
TRBV7-6,TRBJ2-3,few,TRBD1,CASSYRDRGTDTQYF,TGTGCCAGCAGCTACCGGGACAGGGGAACAGATACGCAGTATTTT
TRBV7-2,TRBJ1-1,.,TRBD1,CASSLRQGIIMNTEAFF,TGTGCCAGCAGCCTCCGACAGGGCATAATCATGAACACTGAAGCTTTCTTT
TRBV6-4,TRBJ2-1,.,TRBD2,CASSDLAGGSYNEQFF,TGTGCCAGCAGTGACTTAGCGGGAGGCTCCTACAATGAGCAGTTCTTC
TRBV5-4,TRBJ2-7,.,.,CASRERGLPFCEQYF,TGTGCCAGCAGAGAACGCGGACTACCCTTTTGCGAGCAGTACTTC
TRBV7-2,TRBJ2-2,.,TRBD2,CASSPRTSGSNTGELFF,TGTGCCAGCAGCCCGAGGACTAGCGGGAGTAACACCGGGGAGCTGTTTTTT
TRBV6-5,TRBJ2-7,few,.,CASSPGRDPRYEQYF,TGTGCCAGCAGCCCAGGACGGGACCCTCGGTACGAGCAGTACTTC
TRBV12-3/TRBV12-4,TRBJ2-5,.,.,CASSFRGTQETQYF,TGTGCCAGCAGTTTTCGGGGAACCCAAGAGACCCAGTACTTC
TRBV7-6,TRBJ2-7,.,.,CASSSGVGSYEQYF,TGTGCCAGCAGCTCGGGAGTAGGAAGCTACGAGCAGTACTTC
TRBV19,TRBJ1-1,.,.,CASRATGSNTEAFF,TGTGCCAGTAGGGCAACAGGGTCGAACACTGAAGCTTTCTTT
TRBV5-6,TRBJ1-1,few,.,CASSRALMNTEAFF,TGTGCCAGCAGTCGAGCTCTGATGAACACTGAAGCTTTCTTT
TRBV7-3,TRBJ2-1,.,TRBD2,CASSVSGSYNEQFF,TGTGCCAGCAGCGTTAGCGGGAGCTACAATGAGCAGTTCTTC
TRBV6-2/TRBV6-3,TRBJ2-1,many,TRBD2,CASRALAGGNLGNEQFF,TGTGCCAGCAGAGCGCTAGCGGGAGGTAATTTGGGTAATGAGCAGTTCTTC
TRBV11-2,TRBJ2-2,.,.,CASSGQGGHTGELFF,TGTGCCAGCAGCGGACAGGGAGGGCACACCGGGGAGCTGTTTTTT
TRBV5-6,TRBJ2-3,.,.,CASRLGRDTQYF,TGTGCCAGCAGACTCGGGAGAGATACGCAGTATTTT
TRBV30,TRBJ2-1,.,TRBD2,CAWSPSTSGSKNEQFF,TGTGCCTGGAGTCCCTCCACTAGCGGGAGTAAGAATGAGCAGTTCTTC